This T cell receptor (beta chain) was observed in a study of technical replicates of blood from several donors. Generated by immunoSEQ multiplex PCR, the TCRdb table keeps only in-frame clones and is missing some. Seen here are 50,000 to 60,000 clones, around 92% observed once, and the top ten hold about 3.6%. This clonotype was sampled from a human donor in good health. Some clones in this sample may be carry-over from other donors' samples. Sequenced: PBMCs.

CDR3 amino acids: CAWNPWGGEQFF. CDR3 nucleotides: TGTGCCTGGAACCCTTGGGGGGGTGAGCAGTTCTTC. This sequence joins TRBV30 and TRBJ2-1, with 7 bases identical to TRBD2. Germline CDR1 and CDR2: GTSNPN and SVGIG (reference sequence). V shed 4 bases and J 9 bases; nucleotides not matched to a gene: 6. The CDR3 runs 12 residues.